Listed below are T cell receptor beta chains from one sample, sequenced in a study of CD8 T cells in Susac syndrome. TCRdb itself ran the immunoSEQ multiplex PCR reads through MiXCR, one entry per CDR3 protein. The sample has over 150,000 distinct CDR3 sequences, over 85% seen once; the top ten hold around 0.097%. Sequenced: CD4+ T cells from PBMCs. These receptors all stem from a human donor with multiple sclerosis. Each CDR3 is given with its conserved first and last residue. D genes are given only for firm matches.

j_call | cdr3_length | v_call | d_call | cdr3_aa | cdr3_nt
TRBJ1-2 | 15 | TRBV20-1 | - | CSANHLQAVNYGYTF | TGCAGTGCTAATCACTTGCAGGCCGTTAACTATGGCTACACCTTC
TRBJ2-1 | 15 | TRBV28 | TRBD1 | CASSPQYRGRNEQFF | TGTGCCAGCAGTCCCCAATACAGGGGGCGCAATGAGCAGTTCTTC
TRBJ1-2 | 13 | TRBV5-4 | - | CASSGPQGEGNTF | TGTGCCAGCAGCGGGCCGCAGGGAGAGGGCAACACCTTC
TRBJ2-2 | 17 | TRBV5-6 | - | CASSQVSIWRSTGELFF | TGTGCCAGCAGTCAGGTATCTATTTGGCGGAGCACCGGGGAGCTGTTTTTT
TRBJ2-7 | 16 | TRBV18 | TRBD2 | CASSPLLAGASYEQYF | TGTGCCAGCTCACCATTACTAGCGGGGGCCTCCTACGAGCAGTACTTC
TRBJ2-2 | 14 | TRBV7-9 | - | CASSLPASPGELFF | TGTGCCAGCAGCTTGCCCGCCTCCCCGGGGGAGCTGTTTTTT
TRBJ1-1 | 13 | TRBV5-1 | - | CASSLDVYTEAFF | TGCGCCAGCAGCTTGGATGTGTATACTGAAGCTTTCTTT
TRBJ1-2 | 15 | TRBV7-9 | - | CASSPHTQTPYGYTF | TGTGCCAGCAGCCCCCACACCCAAACTCCCTATGGCTACACCTTC
TRBJ1-3 | 15 | TRBV2 | - | CASSGIKGSGNTIYF | TGTGCCAGCAGTGGCATAAAGGGCTCTGGAAACACCATATATTTT
TRBJ2-3 | 15 | TRBV7-2 | TRBD2 | CASSSRLAGGDTQYF | TGTGCCAGCAGCTCCCGACTAGCGGGGGGGGATACGCAGTATTTT
TRBJ2-3 | 14 | TRBV11-2 | - | CASAPRVWSDTQYF | TGTGCCAGTGCGCCACGAGTATGGTCGGATACGCAGTATTTT
TRBJ1-3 | 13 | TRBV2 | - | CASSDLGLGTIYF | TGTGCCAGCAGTGATTTGGGTCTAGGCACCATATATTTT
TRBJ1-1 | 15 | TRBV9 | - | CASSAPGAGNPEAFF | TGTGCCAGCAGCGCACCAGGGGCGGGGAACCCTGAAGCTTTCTTT
TRBJ2-2 | 13 | TRBV19 | - | CASRRSSTGELFF | TGTGCCAGTAGAAGGAGTTCCACCGGGGAGCTGTTTTTT
TRBJ1-2 | 12 | TRBV20-1 | TRBD1 | CSATQGSAGHTF | TGCAGTGCCACACAGGGGAGTGCGGGCCACACCTTC
TRBJ2-3 | 17 | TRBV20-1 | - | CSARRDWGLSSTDTQYF | TGCAGTGCTAGACGGGATTGGGGACTCTCTAGCACAGATACGCAGTATTTT
TRBJ2-5 | 16 | TRBV7-7 | TRBD1 | CASSLGGTGGRETQYF | TGTGCCAGCAGCTTAGGAGGGACAGGGGGAAGAGAGACCCAGTACTTC
TRBJ2-7 | 14 | TRBV28 | TRBD1 | CASNTGTGSYEQYF | TGTGCCAGCAATACCGGGACAGGCTCCTACGAGCAGTACTTC
TRBJ2-1 | 13 | TRBV19 | TRBD2 | CAAGGLAAYEQFF | TGTGCCGCCGGTGGACTAGCGGCATATGAGCAGTTCTTC
TRBJ2-1 | 18 | TRBV28 | TRBD2 | CASSLRLAGGSSYNEQFF | TGTGCCAGCAGTTTAAGGCTAGCGGGAGGGAGCTCCTACAATGAGCAGTTCTTC
TRBJ2-2 | 18 | TRBV21-1 | - | CASSKALMASGSSGELFF | TGTGCCAGCAGCAAAGCACTAATGGCTAGCGGGAGTTCAGGGGAGCTGTTTTTT
TRBJ2-5 | 14 | TRBV16 | TRBD2 | CASSRTSGSETQYF | TGTGCCAGCAGCCGAACTAGCGGGAGTGAGACCCAGTACTTC